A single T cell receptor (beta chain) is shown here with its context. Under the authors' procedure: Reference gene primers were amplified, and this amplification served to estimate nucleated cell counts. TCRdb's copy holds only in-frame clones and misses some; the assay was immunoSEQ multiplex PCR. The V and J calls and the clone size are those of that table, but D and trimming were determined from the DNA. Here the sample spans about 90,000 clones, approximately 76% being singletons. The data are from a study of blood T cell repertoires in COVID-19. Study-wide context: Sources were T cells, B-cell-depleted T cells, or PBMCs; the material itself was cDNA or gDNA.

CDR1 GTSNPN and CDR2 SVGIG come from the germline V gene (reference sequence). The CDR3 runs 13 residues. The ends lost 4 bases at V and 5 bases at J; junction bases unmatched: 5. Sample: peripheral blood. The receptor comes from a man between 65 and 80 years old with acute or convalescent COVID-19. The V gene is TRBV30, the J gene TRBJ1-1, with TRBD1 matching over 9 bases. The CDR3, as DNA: TGTGCCTGGAAGGGGGACAGGGAGACTGAAGCTTTCTTT. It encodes CAWKGDRETEAFF.